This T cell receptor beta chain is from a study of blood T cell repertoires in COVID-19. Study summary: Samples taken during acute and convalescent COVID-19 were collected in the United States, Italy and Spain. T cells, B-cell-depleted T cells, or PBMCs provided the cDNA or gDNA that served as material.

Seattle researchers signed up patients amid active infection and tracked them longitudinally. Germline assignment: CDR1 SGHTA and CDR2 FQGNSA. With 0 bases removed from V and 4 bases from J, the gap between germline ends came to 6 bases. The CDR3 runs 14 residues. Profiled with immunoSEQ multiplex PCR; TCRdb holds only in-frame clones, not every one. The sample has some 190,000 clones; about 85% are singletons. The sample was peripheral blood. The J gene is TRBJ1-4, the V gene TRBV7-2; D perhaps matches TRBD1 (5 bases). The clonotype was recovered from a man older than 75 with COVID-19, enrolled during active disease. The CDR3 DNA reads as TGTGCCAGCAGCTTAGCGGGGGGTAATGAAAAACTGTTTTTT. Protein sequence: CASSLAGGNEKLFF.